The present T cell receptor (beta chain) was sequenced within a study of OX40 agonist ivuxolimab in advanced cancers. General study results and limits: The investigators did not determine what antigen specificity the expanded peripheral T cells had. Patients with a partial response at 0.1-3.0 mg/kg had among the lowest clonal expansion.

TCRdb's table, derived via immunoSEQ multiplex PCR, lists solely in-frame clones and lacks some. The sample holds around 21,000 clones, roughly 80% seen once. V was cut by 3 bases and J by 4 bases, with 12 bases left in between. CDR1 is SGHAT and CDR2 is FQNNGV in the germline V gene. The CDR3 sequence is 14 residues long. Patients were excluded for autoimmune disease history or systemic immunosuppression. A note on this clone: The antigen is unknown.

The sequencing here drew on CD4+ or CD8+ T cells sorted from blood, taken in a trial of the OX40 agonist ivuxolimab. The chain employs TRBV11-2 and TRBJ1-2, with D unresolved. This TCR derives from an adult with an advanced solid tumor such as melanoma, head and neck, liver or kidney cancer. The CDR3, as DNA: TGTGCCAGCAGCTTGGGGAAACTTCGCTATGGCTACACCTTC. Amino acid sequence: CASSLGKLRYGYTF.